This TCR beta chain was recorded in a study of blood T cell repertoires in COVID-19. Across the whole study: Samples taken during acute and convalescent COVID-19 were collected in the United States, Italy and Spain. The cDNA or gDNA used as material had been derived from T cells, B-cell-depleted T cells, or PBMCs.

In the authors' methods: Estimation of nucleated cell counts was performed using reference gene primer amplification. Measured with immunoSEQ multiplex PCR; TCRdb has only the in-frame clones, and not every one. The V and J calls and clone size were taken over from that table, and D and trimming were inferred from the DNA. The sample holds fewer than 450,000 clones, about 87% seen once. Seattle-derived patients entered the study during active infection and were followed longitudinally. The sample consisted of peripheral blood. This clonotype originated in a woman aged 45-65 years with COVID-19, enrolled during active disease.

The CDR3 DNA reads as TGCAGCGCCGCGGGGACAGACGGAAACACCATATATTTT. The encoded protein is CSAAGTDGNTIYF. The chain joins TRBV29-1 to TRBJ1-3, with TRBD1 matching over 7 bases. Per the germline V gene, CDR1 is SQVTM and CDR2 is ANQGSEA. J lost 4 bases, V lost 7 bases, and 7 bases had no gene match. This CDR3 has 13 amino acids.